Described below is a single T cell receptor beta chain sequence and its context. Antigen specificity is unknown. The sample originates from a study of T cell repertoires in cytomegalovirus infection. Study background: Recently identified HLA-C-restricted CMV epitopes were used, and well-studied HLA-B-restricted CMV epitopes were used as well. Findings and caveats of the study: The ex vivo response was dominated by HLA-C-restricted CMV-specific TCR beta clonotypes. People with CMV and the relevant HLA were identified by cumulative public TCR beta family frequency.

TCRdb reprocessed the reads via MiXCR and lists one record per CDR3 protein. The sample lists 350,000 to 400,000 distinct CDR3 sequences; around a third were seen once. Looked up from germline, CDR1 is DFQATT and CDR2 is SNEGSKA (reference sequence). The CDR3 has 14 residues. Trimming cost V 5 bases and J 6 bases, with 16 bases left between them. The receptor was derived from a human donor in good health (CMV status not recorded). Some clones in this sample may be carry-over from other donors' samples. The specimen was cultured PBMCs, collected from culture after CMV antigen stimulation. This sequence joins TRBV20-1 and TRBJ1-4, with no clear D. CDR3 amino acids: CSAPSSDGDEKLFF. DNA for the CDR3: TGCAGTGCTCCTAGTTCCGATGGAGATGAAAAACTGTTTTTT.